Listed here are 8 T cell receptor beta chains from one sample, sequenced in a study of T cell responses to AZD1222 COVID-19 vaccine (dated by TCRdb to the early 2020s). The library relied on the immunoSEQ multiplex PCR assay. TCRdb took over this immuneACCESS table, retaining in-frame rearrangements with V and J assigned. Such tables are incomplete; in checked studies, under half of the missing clones stem from an unresolved V gene, and the remainder is unexplained. The sample table contains 200,000 to 250,000 clones; only one count was recorded for approximately 94% of them. Jointly, the top ten make up around 1.7% of the sample. Read against the paper, the sample's time point label means: about 28 days (+/-7) after the second vaccine dose. The intended sense of this specimen's treatment or condition label: meningococcal conjugate vaccine given as trial control. The specimen was peripheral blood, collected 28 days after the second dose of the MenACWY control vaccine. These receptors were taken from an adult who received the MenACWY meningococcal vaccine as a control.

CDR3 DNA sequence: TGTGCCAGCAGTGAAATAGTGGGAGGACCGCCAATTGAGCAGTTCTTC. Translating gives CASSEIVGGPPIEQFF. The chain employs TRBV6-1 and TRBJ2-1; D is perhaps TRBD2 (6 bases). With 2 bases removed from V and 9 bases from J, the gap between germline ends came to 20 bases. The germline V gene encodes CDR1 MNHNS and CDR2 SASEGT. CDR3 size: 16 residues.

This chain joins TRBV11-2 and TRBJ1-4; D remains ambiguous. This CDR3 comprises 15 residues. Germline CDR1 SGHAT, CDR2 FQNNGV. V was shortened by 2 bases and J by 7 bases, with 14 bases between the two germline ends. Here the CDR3 reads CASSLSVPEPEKLFF. DNA of the CDR3: TGTGCCAGCAGCTTAAGCGTCCCTGAACCTGAAAAACTGTTTTTT.

The chain joins TRBV29-1 to TRBJ2-7; 8 nucleotides line up with TRBD2. The CDR3 length is 15 residues. V lost 7 bases and J lost 0; bases outside the gene matches: 11. Germline V gene lookup returns CDR1 SQVTM and CDR2 ANQGSEA. CDR3 residues: CSARWSGTSSYEQYF. The DNA for the CDR3 is TGCAGCGCGCGATGGTCGGGGACTAGCTCCTACGAGCAGTACTTC.

The chain employs TRBV5-4 and TRBJ1-2; D unresolved. Between the trimmed V and J ends, which lost 3 bases and 4 bases, there was a span of 7 bases. CDR3 size: 12 residues. Germline V gene sequence: CDR1 SGHNT, CDR2 YYREEE (reference sequence). The CDR3 loop is CASSSSPYGYTF. The CDR3 region has the DNA TGTGCCAGCAGCTCCAGCCCCTATGGCTACACCTTC.

The CDR3 protein is CASSFRTGLEKLFF. The CDR3 nucleotides are TGTGCCAGCAGTTTTCGGACAGGGCTCGAAAAACTGTTTTTT. The chain has TRBV28 and TRBJ1-4; 8 nucleotides line up with TRBD1. The junction had 5 bases not matched to a gene; V was cut back by 3 bases and J by 8 bases. The CDR3 runs 14 residues. CDR1 and CDR2 (germline): MDHEN, SYDVKM.

The CDR3 protein is CASSVGGLDEQYF. Written as DNA, the CDR3 is TGTGCCAGCAGCGTGGGGGGATTAGACGAGCAGTACTTC. J is TRBJ2-7 and V is TRBV9; D is possibly TRBD2 (6 bases). The CDR3 consists of 13 residues. Per the germline V gene, CDR1 is SGDLS and CDR2 is YYNGEE. Trimming removed 2 bases at V and 5 bases at J, with 11 bases between.

Comment on this clone: One junction end does not reproduce the germline sequence, and a read error may be involved. The chain is built from TRBV7-7 and TRBJ2-2; 7 positions agree with TRBD1. CDR1 is SSHAT and CDR2 is FNYEAQ in the germline V gene (reference sequence). The CDR3 totals 15 residues. The CDR3 is CASSGNAQGTGELFF. In DNA, the CDR3 is TGTGCTAGCAGCGGTAACGCACAGGGGACCGGGGAGCTGTTTTTT.

The gene calls are TRBV5-8 and TRBJ2-7; D perhaps matches TRBD1 (6 bases). Trimming removed 0 bases from V and 2 bases from J, with 15 bases in between. Germline CDR1 and CDR2: SGHTS and YDEGEE. This CDR3 region has 16 residues. CDR3 loop: CASSLETGVNPYEQYF. In DNA, the CDR3 is TGTGCCAGCAGCTTGGAGACAGGCGTTAACCCCTACGAGCAGTACTTC.